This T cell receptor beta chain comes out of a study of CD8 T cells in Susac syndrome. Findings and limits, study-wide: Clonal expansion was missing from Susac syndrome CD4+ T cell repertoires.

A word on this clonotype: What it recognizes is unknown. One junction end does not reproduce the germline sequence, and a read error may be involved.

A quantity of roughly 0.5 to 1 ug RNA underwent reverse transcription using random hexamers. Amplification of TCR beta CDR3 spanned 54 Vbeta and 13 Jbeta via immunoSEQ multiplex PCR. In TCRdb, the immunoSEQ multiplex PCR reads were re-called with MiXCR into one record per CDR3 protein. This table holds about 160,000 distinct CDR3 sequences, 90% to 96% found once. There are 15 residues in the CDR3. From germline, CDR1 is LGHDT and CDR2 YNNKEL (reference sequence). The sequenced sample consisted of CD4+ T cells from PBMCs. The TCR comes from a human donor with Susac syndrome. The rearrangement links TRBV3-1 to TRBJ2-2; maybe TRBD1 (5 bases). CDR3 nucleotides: TGTGCCAGCAGCCAAAGGACAAGGAACTCCGGGGAGCTGTTTTTT. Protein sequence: CASSQRTRNSGELFF. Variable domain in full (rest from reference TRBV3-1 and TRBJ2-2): DTAVSQTPKYLVTQMGNDKSIKCEQNLGHDTMYWYKQDSKKFLKIMFSYNNKELIINETVPNRFSPKSPDKAHLNLHINSLELGDSAVYFCASSQRTRNSGELFFGEGSRLTVL.